This TCR beta chain was profiled in a study of TIL therapy for anti-PD-1-resistant metastatic lung cancer. Whole-study context: Patients had a median age of about 50 years (range roughly 38-85). Most patients had lung adenocarcinoma.

The sample holds a few counts of this clone. What it recognizes is unknown. Sample time point: pre-treatment sample, taken before nivolumab and TIL therapy. Adults with stage 4 NSCLC were enrolled in a phase I trial. Study-level results: The baseline peripheral repertoire was partially replaced by infused TIL clonotypes that later decayed.

The germline gives CDR1 ENHRY, CDR2 SYGVKD. With 0 bases removed from V and 0 bases from J, the gap between germline ends came to 12 bases. The CDR3 covers 16 residues. The immunoSEQ assay was v3. The repertoire was sequenced with immunoSEQ multiplex PCR; TCRdb's copy has only in-frame clones and lacks some. The sample yields 30,000 or so clones, around three quarters seen once. The rearrangement joins TRBV10-3 to TRBJ2-7, with D unresolved. The sample in question was blood, obtained at baseline. The source of this sequence is a woman aged 30 to 85 with non-small cell lung cancer. The CDR3 nucleotides read TGTGCCATCAGTGAGTCGATGTATCTAAGCTCCTACGAGCAGTACTTC. It yields the protein CAISESMYLSSYEQYF.